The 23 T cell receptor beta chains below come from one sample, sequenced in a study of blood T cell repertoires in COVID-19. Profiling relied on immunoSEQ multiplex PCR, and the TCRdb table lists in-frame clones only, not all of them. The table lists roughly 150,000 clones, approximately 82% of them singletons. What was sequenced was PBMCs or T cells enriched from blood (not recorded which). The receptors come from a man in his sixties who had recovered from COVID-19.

In nucleotides, the CDR3 is TGTGCCAGCAGCCAAGGTTACAGGACATTCCTTACGAACACCGGGGAGCTGTTTTTT. This translates into CASSQGYRTFLTNTGELFF. The chain recombines TRBV3-1 (or the pseudogene TRBV3-2) with TRBJ2-2; possibly TRBD1 for D (5 bases). The CDR3 contains 19 residues. Germline V CDR1 and CDR2: LGHDT, YNNKEL (reference sequence). V lost 1 base and J lost 0, with 18 bases in between.

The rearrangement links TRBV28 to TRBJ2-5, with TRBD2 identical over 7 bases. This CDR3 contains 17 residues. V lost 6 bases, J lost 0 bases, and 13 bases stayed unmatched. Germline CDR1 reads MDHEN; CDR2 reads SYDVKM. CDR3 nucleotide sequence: TGTGCCAGCAGCCCCAGGGAGGGGCGGAGGGACCAAGAGACCCAGTACTTC. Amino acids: CASSPREGRRDQETQYF. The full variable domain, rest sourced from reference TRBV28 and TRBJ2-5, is DVKVTQSSRYLVKRTGEKVFLECVQDMDHENMFWYRQDPGLGLRLIYFSYDVKMKEKGDIPEGYSVSREKKERFSLILESASTNQTSMYLCASSPREGRRDQETQYFGPGTRLLVL.

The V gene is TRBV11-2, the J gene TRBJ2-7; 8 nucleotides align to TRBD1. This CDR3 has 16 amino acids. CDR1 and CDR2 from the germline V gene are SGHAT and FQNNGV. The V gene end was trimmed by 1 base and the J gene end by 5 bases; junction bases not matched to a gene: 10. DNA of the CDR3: TGTGCCAGCAGCTTAGTTTTTCGACAGGGGAGTGACGAGCAGTACTTC. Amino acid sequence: CASSLVFRQGSDEQYF.

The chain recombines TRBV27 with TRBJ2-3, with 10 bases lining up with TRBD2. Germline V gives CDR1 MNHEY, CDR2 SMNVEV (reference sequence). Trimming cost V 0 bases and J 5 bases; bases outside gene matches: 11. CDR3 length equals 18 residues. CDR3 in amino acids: CASSLSYRITSGVDTQYF. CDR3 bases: TGTGCCAGCAGTTTATCCTACCGGATAACTAGCGGGGTAGATACGCAGTATTTT.

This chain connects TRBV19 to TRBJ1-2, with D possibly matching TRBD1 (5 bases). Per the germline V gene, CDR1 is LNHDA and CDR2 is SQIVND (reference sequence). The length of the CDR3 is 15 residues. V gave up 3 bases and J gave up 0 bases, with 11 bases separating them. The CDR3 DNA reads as TGTGCCAGTAGTATCGCAGGGTCCTCTAACTATGGCTACACCTTC. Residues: CASSIAGSSNYGYTF.

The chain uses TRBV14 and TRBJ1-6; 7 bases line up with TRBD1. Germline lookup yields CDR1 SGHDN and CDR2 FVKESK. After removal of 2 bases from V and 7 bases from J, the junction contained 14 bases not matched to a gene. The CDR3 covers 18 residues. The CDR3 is CASSQRVVPGQRNSPLHF. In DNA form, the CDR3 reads TGTGCCAGCAGCCAAAGGGTCGTCCCGGGACAGCGGAATTCACCCCTCCACTTT.

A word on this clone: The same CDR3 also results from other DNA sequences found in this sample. The CDR3 DNA sequence: TGCGCCAGCAGCCAGGACCCTAGCGGGAGCTCCTACGAGCAGTACTTC. Its translation is CASSQDPSGSSYEQYF. This sequence joins TRBV4-1 and TRBJ2-7; 10 bases agree with TRBD2. Germline CDR1 is MGHRA and CDR2 is YSYEKL. CDR3 length: 16 amino acids. After removal of 3 bases from V and 0 bases from J, the junction contained 5 bases not matched to a gene.

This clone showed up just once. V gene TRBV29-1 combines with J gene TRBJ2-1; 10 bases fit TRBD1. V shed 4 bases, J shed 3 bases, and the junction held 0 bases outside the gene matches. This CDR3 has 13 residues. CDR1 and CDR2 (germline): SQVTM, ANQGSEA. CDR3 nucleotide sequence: TGCAGCGTTGGGGACAGGGGCTACAATGAGCAGTTCTTC. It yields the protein CSVGDRGYNEQFF.

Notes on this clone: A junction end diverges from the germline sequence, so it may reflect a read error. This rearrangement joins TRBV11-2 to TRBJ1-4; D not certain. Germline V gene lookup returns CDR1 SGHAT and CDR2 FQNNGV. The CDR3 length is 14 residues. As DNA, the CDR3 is TGTGCCAGCAGCTTAACTGCAACTATTGAAAAACTGTTTTTT. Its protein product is CASSLTATIEKLFF.

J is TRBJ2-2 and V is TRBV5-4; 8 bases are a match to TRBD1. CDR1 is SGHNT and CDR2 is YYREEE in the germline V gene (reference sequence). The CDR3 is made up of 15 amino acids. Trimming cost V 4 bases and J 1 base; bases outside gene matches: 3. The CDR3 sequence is CASSGGTGNTGELFF. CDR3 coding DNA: TGTGCCAGCAGCGGTGGGACAGGGAACACCGGGGAGCTGTTTTTT. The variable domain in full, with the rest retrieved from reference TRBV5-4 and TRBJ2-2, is ETGVTQSPTHLIKTRGQQVTLRCSSQSGHNTVSWYQQALGQGPQFIFQYYREEENGRGNFPPRFSGLQFPNYSSELNVNALELDDSALYLCASSGGTGNTGELFFGEGSRLTVL.

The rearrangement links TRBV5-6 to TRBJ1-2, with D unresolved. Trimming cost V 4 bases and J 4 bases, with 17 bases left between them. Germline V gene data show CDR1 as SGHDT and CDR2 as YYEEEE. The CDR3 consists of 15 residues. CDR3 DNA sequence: TGTGCCAGCAGCAGCCCCGGGAGCCCGATCTATGGCTACACCTTC. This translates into CASSSPGSPIYGYTF.

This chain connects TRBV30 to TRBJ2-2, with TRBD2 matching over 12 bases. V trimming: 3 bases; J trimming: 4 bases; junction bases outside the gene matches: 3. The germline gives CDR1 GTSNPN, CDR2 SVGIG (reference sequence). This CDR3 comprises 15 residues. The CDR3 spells CAWRTSGGLTGELFF. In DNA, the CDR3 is TGTGCCTGGAGGACTAGCGGGGGCCTCACCGGGGAGCTGTTTTTT.

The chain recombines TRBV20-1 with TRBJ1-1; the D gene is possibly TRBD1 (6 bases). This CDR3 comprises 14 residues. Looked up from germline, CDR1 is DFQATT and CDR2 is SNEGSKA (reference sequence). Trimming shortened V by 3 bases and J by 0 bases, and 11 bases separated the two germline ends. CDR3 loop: CSASAGTLNTEAFF. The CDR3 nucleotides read TGCAGTGCTAGTGCAGGGACACTGAACACTGAAGCTTTCTTT.

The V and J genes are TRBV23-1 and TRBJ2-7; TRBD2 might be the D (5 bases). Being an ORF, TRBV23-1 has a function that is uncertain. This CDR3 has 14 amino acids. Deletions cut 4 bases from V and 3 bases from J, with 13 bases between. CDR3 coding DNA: TGCGCCAGCAGTCTGCGAAGGAGCGGCTACGAGCAGTACTTC. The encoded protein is CASSLRRSGYEQYF.

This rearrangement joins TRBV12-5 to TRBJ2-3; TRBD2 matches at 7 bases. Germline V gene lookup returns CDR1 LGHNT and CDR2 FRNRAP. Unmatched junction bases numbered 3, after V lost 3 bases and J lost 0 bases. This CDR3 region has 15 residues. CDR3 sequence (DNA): TGTGCTAGTGGTTTAATTAGCGGGAGCACAGATACGCAGTATTTT. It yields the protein CASGLISGSTDTQYF.

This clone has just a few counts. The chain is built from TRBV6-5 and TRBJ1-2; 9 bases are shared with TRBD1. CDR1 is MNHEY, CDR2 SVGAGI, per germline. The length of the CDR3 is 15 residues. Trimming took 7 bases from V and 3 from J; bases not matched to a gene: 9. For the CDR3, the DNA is TGTGCCAGCACCTTTCACCGGGACAGGGACTATGGCTACACCTTC. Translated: CASTFHRDRDYGYTF.

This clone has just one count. The CDR3 spells CASSYNGQGSAEAFF. The CDR3 nucleotides are TGTGCCAGCAGCTATAATGGACAGGGGTCAGCTGAAGCTTTCTTT. The rearrangement joins TRBV5-4 to TRBJ1-1; TRBD1 aligns across 9 bases. CDR3 size: 15 residues. Germline CDR1 is SGHNT and CDR2 is YYREEE (reference sequence). V shed 3 bases, J shed 6 bases, and the junction held 9 bases outside the gene matches.

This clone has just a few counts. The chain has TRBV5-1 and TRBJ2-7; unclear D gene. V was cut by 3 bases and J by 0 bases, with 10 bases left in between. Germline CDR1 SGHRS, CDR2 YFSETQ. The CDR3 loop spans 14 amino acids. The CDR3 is CASSSGHSSYEQYF. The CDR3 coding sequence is TGCGCCAGCAGCTCTGGGCATAGCTCCTACGAGCAGTACTTC.

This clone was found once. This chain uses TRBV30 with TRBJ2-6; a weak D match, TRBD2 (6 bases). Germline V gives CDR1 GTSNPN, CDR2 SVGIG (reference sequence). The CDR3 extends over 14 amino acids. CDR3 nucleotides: TGTGCAGGGCGGGGCTCGTCTGGGGCCAACGTCCTGACTTTC. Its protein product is CAGRGSSGANVLTF.

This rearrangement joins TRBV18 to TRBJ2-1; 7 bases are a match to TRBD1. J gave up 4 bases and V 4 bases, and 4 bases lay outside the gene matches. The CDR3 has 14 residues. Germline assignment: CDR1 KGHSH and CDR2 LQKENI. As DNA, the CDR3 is TGTGCCAGCTCACTTCGGACAGGATACAATGAGCAGTTCTTC. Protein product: CASSLRTGYNEQFF.

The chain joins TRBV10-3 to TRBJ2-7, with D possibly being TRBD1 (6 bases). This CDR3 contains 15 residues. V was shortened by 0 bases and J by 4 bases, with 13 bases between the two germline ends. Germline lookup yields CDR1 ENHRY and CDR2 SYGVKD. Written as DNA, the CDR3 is TGTGCCATCAGTGAGTCAGGACAGCCCTCTTACGAGCAGTACTTC. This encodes CAISESGQPSYEQYF.

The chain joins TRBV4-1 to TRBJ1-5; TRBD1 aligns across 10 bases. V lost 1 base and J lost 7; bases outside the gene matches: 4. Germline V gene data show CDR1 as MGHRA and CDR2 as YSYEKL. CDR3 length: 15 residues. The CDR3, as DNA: TGCGCCAGCAGCCAAGTAGGGACAGGGGTACAGCCCCAGCATTTT. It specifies CASSQVGTGVQPQHF.

CDR3 coding DNA: TGTGCCAGCAGCCTATCAAACTACGAGCAGTACTTC. The encoded protein is CASSLSNYEQYF. This chain joins TRBV5-6 and TRBJ2-7; D not certain. The CDR3 has 12 amino acids. Trimming took off 4 bases at V and 3 bases at J, with 8 bases between the two ends. The germline V gene has CDR1 SGHDT and CDR2 YYEEEE. Using reference TRBV5-6 and TRBJ2-7 for the parts outside the CDR3, the full variable domain is DAGVTQSPTHLIKTRGQQVTLRCSPKSGHDTVSWYQQALGQGPQFIFQYYEEEERQRGNFPDRFSGHQFPNYSSELNVNALLLGDSALYLCASSLSNYEQYFGPGTRLTVT.